The next 13 T cell receptor beta chains were all read from a single sample in a study of cytomegalovirus exposure and HLA in healthy donors. In the PCR, 60 Vbeta and 13 Jbeta primers were used. The table came from immunoSEQ multiplex PCR; TCRdb's copy has only in-frame clones and leaves some out. The table records roughly 180,000 clones, around 79% of them present only once. The sample comprised PBMCs. The receptors were sampled from a man aged 50 to 59 in good health and CMV-seropositive.

The chain's CDR3 is CASSVGVRQGGEKLFF. The DNA for the CDR3 is TGTGCCAGCAGCGTAGGGGTCCGACAGGGGGGAGAAAAACTGTTTTTT. V is TRBV9 and J is TRBJ1-4; 9 bases fit TRBD1. J was trimmed by 8 bases and V by 0 bases; bases with no gene match: 8. The CDR3 covers 16 residues. Germline V lookup: CDR1 SGDLS, CDR2 YYNGEE.

This rearrangement joins TRBV6-6 to TRBJ2-5; TRBD2 aligns across 8 bases. Germline CDR1 reads MNHNY; CDR2 reads SVGAGI (reference sequence). V dropped 6 bases and J dropped 7; count of bases not matched to a gene: 10. The CDR3 has 14 residues. The CDR3: CASRPTTSAATQYF. CDR3 nucleotide sequence: TGTGCCAGCAGACCCACGACTAGCGCGGCGACCCAGTACTTC.

This chain connects TRBV4-1 to TRBJ2-2, with 7 bases fitting TRBD1. This CDR3 contains 15 residues. V shed 1 base, J shed 6 bases, and the junction held 5 bases outside the gene matches. Germline assignment: CDR1 MGHRA and CDR2 YSYEKL. In DNA, the CDR3 is TGCGCCAGCAGCCAAGGCACAGGGGTGGCCGGGGAGCTGTTTTTT. Protein product: CASSQGTGVAGELFF.

This clone was recorded a few times. This chain uses TRBV28 with TRBJ2-6; 9 bases align to TRBD2. The ends lost 6 bases at V and 3 bases at J; junction bases unmatched: 3. There are 15 residues in the CDR3. From germline, CDR1 is MDHEN and CDR2 SYDVKM. In DNA form, the CDR3 reads TGTGCCAGCAGAGCGGGGGGAGGTGGGGCCAACGTCCTGACTTTC. It translates to CASRAGGGGANVLTF.

The V and J genes are TRBV19 and TRBJ2-6; D not certain. The germline V gene encodes CDR1 LNHDA and CDR2 SQIVND (reference sequence). The length of the CDR3 is 16 residues. Trimming took off 4 bases at V and 0 bases at J, with 10 bases between the two ends. CDR3 loop: CASSTSYSSGANVLTF. Here the CDR3 DNA reads TGTGCCAGTAGTACTTCATATAGCTCTGGGGCCAACGTCCTGACTTTC.

A word on this clone: At the DNA level, this CDR3 is encoded by other sequences in the same sample as well. V usage is TRBV5-4 and J usage is TRBJ1-2; 8 positions match TRBD1. V gave up 6 bases and J gave up 8 bases; unmatched junction bases: 9. This CDR3 is 13 amino acids long. Looked up from germline, CDR1 is SGHNT and CDR2 is YYREEE (reference sequence). CDR3 in amino acids: CASTTQGARGYTF. In DNA, the CDR3 is TGTGCCAGCACGACGCAGGGGGCACGGGGCTACACCTTC.

This clone was counted only a few times. The same CDR3 also results from other DNA sequences found in this sample. V and J are TRBV27 and TRBJ1-1; D may be TRBD1 (5 bases). Germline V CDR1 and CDR2: MNHEY, SMNVEV (reference sequence). The V gene lost 6 bases and the J gene lost 3 bases, with 14 bases spanning the gap. The CDR3 covers 14 residues. The CDR3 DNA is TGTGCCAGCAGGCGCCAGGGTGAGTACACTGAAGCTTTCTTT. As protein: CASRRQGEYTEAFF.

The CDR3 nucleotides are TGTGCCAGCAGTTTCGACAGCAACAATGAGCAGTTCTTC. Translating gives CASSFDSNNEQFF. The chain has TRBV6-5 and TRBJ2-1, with D perhaps matching TRBD1 (5 bases). The CDR3 is 13 amino acids. The germline CDR1 and CDR2 sequences are MNHEY and SVGAGI. V lost 4 bases and J 5 bases, leaving 9 bases between the germline ends.

The genes are TRBV7-2 and TRBJ1-2, with 8 nucleotides matching TRBD1. The CDR3 consists of 17 residues. V lost 1 base and J lost 5; bases outside the gene matches: 12. Germline V gene sequence: CDR1 SGHTA, CDR2 FQGNSA. The chain's CDR3 is CASSLVFQGARLYGYTF. CDR3 in DNA: TGTGCCAGCAGCTTAGTATTTCAGGGGGCGAGACTTTATGGCTACACCTTC.

DNA of the CDR3: TGTGCCAGCAGCTTGCCGAGGACGGGGGGTAGCACAGATACGCAGTATTTT. It is translated as CASSLPRTGGSTDTQYF. The V gene is TRBV5-6, the J gene TRBJ2-3, with TRBD2 identical over 7 bases. The V segment lost 1 base and the J segment 0 bases; nucleotides outside the gene matches: 8. The CDR3 spans 17 residues. The germline CDR1 and CDR2 sequences are SGHDT and YYEEEE.

The V call is TRBV2, the J call TRBJ2-7; D is perhaps TRBD2 (5 bases). This CDR3 spans 13 amino acids. Between the trimmed V and J ends, which lost 5 bases and 5 bases, there was a span of 13 bases. Germline values: CDR1 SNHLY, CDR2 FYNNEI. This CDR3 reads CASSPTSSNEQYF. Here the CDR3 DNA reads TGTGCCAGCAGTCCCACTAGTTCCAACGAGCAGTACTTC.

This clone was found many times. The CDR3 nucleotides read TGTGCCAGCAGCCGCCGGACAGGGGAGGGAAACACTGAAGCTTTCTTT. Amino acid sequence: CASSRRTGEGNTEAFF. This chain links TRBV5-6 with TRBJ1-1, with 9 bases aligning to TRBD1. This CDR3 contains 16 residues. V was pared by 4 bases and J by 2 bases, with 9 bases of the junction left unmatched. Looked up from germline, CDR1 is SGHDT and CDR2 is YYEEEE.

The rearrangement links TRBV2 to TRBJ1-4; 7 nucleotides line up with TRBD1. With 6 bases clipped from V and 7 bases from J, the junction kept 14 bases outside the gene matches. Germline CDR1 and CDR2: SNHLY and FYNNEI. The CDR3 has 16 residues. CDR3 region: CASSPTRQGIGEKLFF. In DNA form, the CDR3 reads TGTGCCAGCAGCCCGACCCGACAGGGCATTGGTGAAAAACTGTTTTTT.